One and the same sample provided the 20 T cell receptor beta chains below, sequenced in a study of molecular identifiers for immune sequencing clone quantification (dated by TCRdb to the late 2010s). The library came from PCR. The sequencer listed for this sample is Illumina HiSeq 4000. The public reads were reanalyzed by TCRdb: fastp trimming at Q25, MiXCR alignment, in-frame beta chains only. Under each unique CDR3 protein, matching rows form one entry showing the most common genes and DNA. This sample holds about 40,000 distinct CDR3 sequences; 15% to 20% were observed only once. Together, the top ten hold 0.9% to 1.2% of the sample. Specimen: naive CD8+ T cells from blood, with Jurkat cell RNA spiked in. The cell subset or site label for this specimen denotes: FACS-sorted CD8+CD4-CCR7+CD45RA+ naive T cells. The receptor source for this set is a human donor in good health. Some libraries in this study had Jurkat cell RNA spiked in.

This clonotype appeared many times. CDR3 DNA sequence: TGTGCCAGCAGTACCCCTAGCGGGAGAAACAATGAGCAGTTCTTC. It translates to CASSTPSGRNNEQFF. The rearrangement uses TRBV6-2 or TRBV6-3 and TRBJ2-1; 10 bases agree with TRBD2. Trimming at V came to 5 bases and at J to 5 bases, leaving 6 bases not matched to a gene. Germline loops: CDR1 MNHEY, CDR2 SVGEGT. The CDR3 is 15 amino acids.

This clonotype was seen at least ten times. The chain employs TRBV20-1 and TRBJ2-1, with D unclear. Trimming removed 0 bases from V and 0 bases from J, with 9 bases in between. The CDR3 loop spans 15 amino acids. In germline, CDR1 is DFQATT, CDR2 SNEGSKA (reference sequence). The CDR3 DNA reads as TGCAGTGCTAGAGATCCCGGAAGCTCCTACAATGAGCAGTTCTTC. Amino acid sequence: CSARDPGSSYNEQFF.

This clonotype came up many times. The chain uses TRBV15 and TRBJ2-1; 7 bases line up with TRBD1. Looked up from germline, CDR1 is LNHNV and CDR2 is YYDKDF (reference sequence). V was pared by 1 base and J by 10 bases, with 7 bases of the junction left unmatched. The CDR3 extends over 14 amino acids. In DNA, the CDR3 is TGTGCCACCAGCAGAGCCGTAGGGGGCGGAGAGCAGTTCTTC. It yields the protein CATSRAVGGGEQFF.

This clonotype was observed many times. The chain has TRBV7-9 and TRBJ2-7, with D possibly TRBD2 on 5 matching bases. CDR1 and CDR2 (germline): SEHNR, FQNEAQ (reference sequence). CDR3 length: 14 amino acids. V was trimmed by 4 bases and J by 1 base, leaving 11 bases between them. CDR3 amino acids: CASSYQTGSYEQYF. CDR3 coding DNA: TGTGCCAGCAGCTACCAGACGGGATCCTACGAGCAGTACTTC.

Note on this clonotype: A much larger clone differs from this one at a single base, so this may be a read error. The chain uses TRBV5-6 and TRBJ2-5; D call uncertain. This CDR3 is 14 amino acids long. Germline V CDR1 and CDR2: SGHDT, YYEEEE. In nucleotides, the CDR3 is TGTGCCGGCAGCTTGGCCGGTCGCAGGGAGACCCAGTACTTC. Amino acid sequence: CAGSLAGRRETQYF.

This clonotype came up many times. In nucleotides, the CDR3 is TGCGCCAGCAGCCAAGAGGGGGGAGCTGAAGCTTTCTTT. Amino acid sequence: CASSQEGGAEAFF. The V call is TRBV4-3, the J call TRBJ1-1, with D possibly matching TRBD1 (5 bases). Germline CDR1 LGHNA, CDR2 YSLEER. The V gene lost 0 bases and the J gene lost 6 bases, with 8 bases spanning the gap. This CDR3 contains 13 residues.

This clonotype showed up many times. The gene calls are TRBV19 and TRBJ2-7, with D unresolved. Per germline, CDR1 LNHDA and CDR2 SQIVND (reference sequence). This CDR3 region has 13 residues. The V gene lost 4 bases and the J gene lost 0 bases, with 7 bases spanning the gap. This CDR3 is CASSKRPSYEQYF. CDR3 in DNA: TGTGCCAGTAGTAAACGGCCCTCCTACGAGCAGTACTTC.

This clonotype was counted many times. The genes are TRBV27 and TRBJ1-5; D unclear. Germline V gene data show CDR1 as MNHEY and CDR2 as SMNVEV (reference sequence). The CDR3 loop spans 14 amino acids. V gave up 8 bases and J gave up 2 bases, with 13 bases separating them. The DNA of the CDR3 is TGTGCCAGCGTCTCCAGCATGGGCAATCAGCCCCAGCATTTT. Residues: CASVSSMGNQPQHF.

Of note for this clonotype: This may arise from a read error, as a much more abundant clone is one base away. V and J are TRBV4-1 and TRBJ1-1; TRBD1 is a possible D gene (6 bases). V lost 0 bases, J lost 4 bases, and 12 bases lay in between. There are 15 residues in the CDR3. Looked up from germline, CDR1 is MGHRA and CDR2 is YSYEKL. The CDR3 bases are TGCGCCAGCAGCCAAGATATCCAGGGGAGCACTGAAGCTTTCTTT. This sequence encodes CASSQDIQGSTEAFF.

This clonotype came up many times. The V and J genes are TRBV27 and TRBJ2-1; TRBD1 might be the D (6 bases). The CDR3 has 12 amino acids. Between the trimmed V and J ends, which lost 3 bases and 9 bases, there was a span of 9 bases. CDR1 is MNHEY, CDR2 SMNVEV, per germline (reference sequence). The DNA of the CDR3 is TGTGCCAGCAGTTTTTTAGGGGGTGAGCAGTTCTTC. This gives the protein CASSFLGGEQFF.

As regards this clonotype: Just one base apart from a much larger clone, this may be a read error. The DNA of the CDR3 is TGTGCCAGCAGCCCCGGAGAAGGCTCCTACGAGCAGTACTTC. Translation gives CASSPGEGSYEQYF. The V and J genes are TRBV7-9 and TRBJ2-7; D uncertain. The CDR3 runs 14 residues. CDR1 and CDR2 (germline): SEHNR, FQNEAQ (reference sequence). With 5 bases removed from V and 0 bases from J, the gap between germline ends came to 11 bases.

This clonotype was recorded at least ten times. CDR3 protein: CASSLTAGANVLTF. Written as DNA, the CDR3 is TGTGCCAGCAGCTTAACCGCTGGGGCCAACGTCCTGACTTTC. The rearrangement uses TRBV7-6 and TRBJ2-6, with D hard to call. The V gene lost 2 bases and the J gene lost 2 bases, with 4 bases spanning the gap. The CDR3 is made up of 14 amino acids. The germline V gene has CDR1 SGHVS and CDR2 FNYEAQ.

Within the sample, this clonotype is medium-sized. This chain connects TRBV7-8 to TRBJ2-3; D is ambiguous. The CDR3 runs to 14 residues. Germline lookup yields CDR1 SGHVS and CDR2 FQNEAQ. The V and J ends lost 3 bases and 4 bases respectively, with 11 bases between them. This CDR3 reads CASSFEYQPDTQYF. The CDR3 DNA sequence: TGTGCCAGCAGCTTCGAATACCAGCCAGATACGCAGTATTTT.

This clonotype is labeled as medium-sized (0.01 to 0.1%). The rearrangement links TRBV7-2 to TRBJ2-3; 8 bases are a match to TRBD2. Trimming removed 5 bases from V and 2 bases from J; junction bases left unmatched: 18. The CDR3 covers 19 residues. The germline V gene encodes CDR1 SGHTA and CDR2 FQGNSA. The CDR3 nucleotides read TGTGCCAGCAGCCACCCCTCCGAAGCGGGAGACGATCTCACAGATACGCAGTATTTT. It is translated as CASSHPSEAGDDLTDTQYF.

In this sample, this clonotype turned up many times. The chain combines TRBV7-9 with TRBJ2-1; D gene uncertain. This CDR3 spans 17 amino acids. V dropped 5 bases and J dropped 2 bases, with 19 bases sitting between them. Germline V gene data show CDR1 as SEHNR and CDR2 as FQNEAQ (reference sequence). Here the CDR3 DNA reads TGTGCCAGCAGCCCGAATCAATTCGTAAAGGCCTACAATGAGCAGTTCTTC. Protein: CASSPNQFVKAYNEQFF.

This clonotype was counted ten times or more. The chain has TRBV5-6 and TRBJ1-2; D unresolved. This CDR3 is 13 amino acids long. The ends were cut back, 1 base at V and 2 bases at J, with 6 bases in the middle. Germline V gene sequence: CDR1 SGHDT, CDR2 YYEEEE. CDR3: CASSLTANYGYTF. The CDR3 DNA sequence: TGTGCCAGCAGCTTGACGGCGAACTATGGCTACACCTTC.

This sequence joins TRBV29-1 and TRBJ2-3; the D call may be TRBD1 or TRBD2 (5 bases each). Germline V lookup: CDR1 SQVTM, CDR2 ANQGSEA. The CDR3 is made up of 15 amino acids. V was pared by 3 bases and J by 0 bases, with 13 bases between. The CDR3 sequence is CSVDLGRSSTDTQYF. CDR3 nucleotides: TGCAGCGTTGATTTGGGACGTTCCAGCACAGATACGCAGTATTTT.

This clonotype was recorded at least ten times. The CDR3 spells CASSDLDRNYGYTF. In nucleotides, the CDR3 is TGTGCCAGCTCTGATCTCGACAGGAACTATGGCTACACCTTC. The chain couples TRBV18 to TRBJ1-2, with D perhaps matching TRBD1 (6 bases). Germline assignment: CDR1 KGHSH and CDR2 LQKENI. The CDR3 consists of 14 residues. V lost 6 bases and J lost 2, with 13 bases in between.

This clonotype was detected only a few times. The chain carries TRBV7-9 and TRBJ2-1, with D perhaps being TRBD1 or TRBD2 (6 bases each). Trimming left V 5 bases short and J 10 bases short, with 15 bases between. Germline CDR1 is SEHNR and CDR2 is FQNEAQ (reference sequence). This CDR3 spans 13 amino acids. CDR3 in DNA: TGTGCCAGCAGCCGGTGGGGGGCGCGGGAGCAGTTCTTC. This translates into CASSRWGAREQFF.

This clonotype is medium-sized in the sample. The chain joins TRBV7-8 to TRBJ2-3; D is unclear. Germline CDR1 reads SGHVS; CDR2 reads FQNEAQ. The germline V and J ends were trimmed by 1 base and 2 bases, with 10 bases remaining between them. This CDR3 contains 15 residues. The CDR3 nucleotides are TGTGCCAGCAGCTTAGGGGCGCGAGACACAGATACGCAGTATTTT. As protein: CASSLGARDTDTQYF. The full variable domain, with the rest looked up from reference TRBV7-8 and TRBJ2-3, is GAGVSQSPRYKVAKRGQDVALRCDPISGHVSLFWYQQALGQGPEFLTYFQNEAQLDKSGLPSDRFFAERPEGSVSTLKIQRTQQEDSAVYLCASSLGARDTDTQYFGPGTRLTVL.